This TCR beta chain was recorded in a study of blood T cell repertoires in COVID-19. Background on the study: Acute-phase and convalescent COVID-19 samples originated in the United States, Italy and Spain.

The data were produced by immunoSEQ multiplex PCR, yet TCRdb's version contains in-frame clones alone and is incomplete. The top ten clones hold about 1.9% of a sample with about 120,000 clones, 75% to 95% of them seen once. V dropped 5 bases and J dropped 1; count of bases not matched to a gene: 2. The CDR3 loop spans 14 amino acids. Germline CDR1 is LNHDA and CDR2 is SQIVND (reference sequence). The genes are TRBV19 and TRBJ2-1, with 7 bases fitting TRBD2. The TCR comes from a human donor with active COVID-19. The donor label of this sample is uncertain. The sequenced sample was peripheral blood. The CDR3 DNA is TGTGCCAGTAGTCAGCGGGGATCCTACAATGAGCAGTTCTTC. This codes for CASSQRGSYNEQFF.